This T cell receptor (beta chain) was identified during a study of shared clonotypes between healthy human individuals. Every one of the donors was a Caucasian adult that lived in Nashville, Tennessee. The split of CD4+ cells yielded CD45RA+ naive and CD45RA-negative memory subsets. Overall study findings and caveats: The four-donor shared clonotypes exceeded non-shared clonotypes in generation probability, with non-shared ones scoring lower.

Libraries were prepared by immunoSEQ multiplex PCR; TCRdb keeps only in-frame clonotypes and omits some of them. The sample holds 190,000 or so clones, approximately 61% seen once. Comment on this clone: Antigen unknown.

V was pared by 1 base and J by 0 bases, with 9 bases between. Per the germline V gene, CDR1 is SGHAT and CDR2 is FQNNGV. CDR3 length equals 15 residues. What was sequenced was memory CD4+ T cells sorted from blood. The sample's subset: CD45RA-negative fraction. V is TRBV11-2 and J is TRBJ1-2; maybe TRBD1 (5 bases). This TCR was recovered from a man aged 30 to 39 in good health. The CDR3 reads CASSLAGAANYGYTF. In DNA form, the CDR3 reads TGTGCCAGCAGCTTAGCCGGGGCAGCTAACTATGGCTACACCTTC.